A selection of T cell receptor beta chains follows, all from one sample in a study of T cell responses to AZD1222 COVID-19 vaccine. Generated by immunoSEQ multiplex PCR, the TCRdb table keeps only in-frame clones and is missing some. The table records about 64,000 clones, about 80% of them present only once. The sample consisted of peripheral blood, taken 28 days after the second AZD1222 dose. The receptors originated from an adult who received the AZD1222 COVID-19 vaccine. CDR3s include the opening cysteine and the closing phenylalanine or tryptophan. Each record gives: D gene, clone size, V gene, J gene, CDR3 DNA, CDR3 protein. D genes are given only for firm matches. The size of a clone is reported for some rows only, either as once, few or many, or as a class for expanded clones.

.,.,TRBV6-2/TRBV6-3,TRBJ1-2,TGTGCCAGCAGTTACTCGGCCCTGGGGGGTAACTATGGCTACACCTTC,CASSYSALGGNYGYTF
.,once,TRBV30,TRBJ2-6,TGTGCCTGGAGACAGGGTTTTGGCGTCCTGACTTTC,CAWRQGFGVLTF
.,.,TRBV3-1/TRBV3-2,TRBJ2-1,TGTGCCAGCAGCCAAGACGAGCCCCTGAACAATGAGCAGTTCTTC,CASSQDEPLNNEQFF
TRBD1,.,TRBV5-6,TRBJ1-2,TGTGCCAGCAGCTTGGGGACAGGGCTATATGGCTACACCTTC,CASSLGTGLYGYTF
.,.,TRBV27,TRBJ2-1,TGTGCCAGCAGTCCAGGACCTGGCTCCTACAATGAGCAGTTCTTC,CASSPGPGSYNEQFF
.,few,TRBV6-1,TRBJ2-7,TGTGCCAGCAGTGAAAGGGGTTACGAGCAGTACTTC,CASSERGYEQYF
TRBD1,.,TRBV5-1,TRBJ2-7,TGCGCCAGCAGCTTACAGGGGGTTCCCCCCTACGAGCAGTACTTC,CASSLQGVPPYEQYF
.,once,TRBV9,TRBJ1-3,TGTGCCAGCAGCGTCCCTGGGACAGGAAACACCATATATTTT,CASSVPGTGNTIYF
.,.,TRBV4-3,TRBJ1-3,TGCGCCAGCAGCCAAGATCTGGCTTCAAGGGACACCATATATTTT,CASSQDLASRDTIYF
.,.,TRBV21-1,TRBJ2-2,TGTGCCAGCATAGGAGTTTCGGGCACCGGGGAGCTGTTTTTT,CASIGVSGTGELFF
TRBD1,.,TRBV6-5,TRBJ1-2,TGTGCCAGCAGAAGGGGGACAGGGGGAGTTCAAGGCTACACCTTC,CASRRGTGGVQGYTF
.,.,TRBV9,TRBJ1-6,TGTGCCAGCAGCCAAATTGGGGGCTCCTATAATTCACCCCTCCACTTT,CASSQIGGSYNSPLHF
.,.,TRBV28,TRBJ1-6,TGTGCCAGCAGTTTCAGGGGCGAGAATTCACCCCTCCACTTT,CASSFRGENSPLHF
.,.,TRBV3-1/TRBV3-2,TRBJ2-1,TGTGCCAGCAGCCGCTTCGGTAGACCAACGGCCTACAATGAGCAGTTCTTC,CASSRFGRPTAYNEQFF
.,.,TRBV12-3/TRBV12-4,TRBJ2-7,TGTGCCAGCAGTTTGTCGCACACCTACGAGCAGTACTTC,CASSLSHTYEQYF
.,medium-sized,TRBV6-4,TRBJ1-1,TGTGCCAGCAGTGCAAACAGGAACACTGAAGCTTTCTTT,CASSANRNTEAFF
TRBD1,.,TRBV18,TRBJ1-6,TGTGCCAGCTCATTGGGACAGGGGGATTCACCCCTCCACTTT,CASSLGQGDSPLHF
.,.,TRBV4-3,TRBJ1-6,TGCGCCAGCAGCCTCGGACCTAAGGGGTATTCACCCCTCCACTTT,CASSLGPKGYSPLHF
TRBD1,.,TRBV2,TRBJ1-4,TGTGCCAGCAGTAAGGGACAGCTTAATGAAAAACTGTTTTTT,CASSKGQLNEKLFF
.,.,TRBV6-2/TRBV6-3,TRBJ1-6,TGTGCCAGCAGTTACTCGGTCCCAAATTCACCCCTCCACTTT,CASSYSVPNSPLHF
.,.,TRBV7-9,TRBJ2-7,TGTGCCAGCAGCTTATCGCGGGAGCAGTACTTC,CASSLSREQYF
TRBD1,.,TRBV6-6,TRBJ1-6,TGTGCCAGCAGTGGGGGGGACAGGGGCTCACCCCTCCACTTT,CASSGGDRGSPLHF
.,.,TRBV21-1,TRBJ1-6,TGTGCCAGCAGCACCTTTCTATGGCAGGGAAGTTCACCCCTCCACTTT,CASSTFLWQGSSPLHF
.,.,TRBV6-2/TRBV6-3,TRBJ2-7,TGTGCCAGCAGTCGGACGGGTGAGCAGTACTTC,CASSRTGEQYF
TRBD1,.,TRBV19,TRBJ1-2,TGTGCCAGTAATCCCACCCCGGGACAGGGCGACATACCGGTTAACTATGGCTACACCTTC,CASNPTPGQGDIPVNYGYTF
.,.,TRBV6-5,TRBJ2-7,TGTGCCAGCGGGGGATCTTTGGGCTCCTACGAGCAGTACTTC,CASGGSLGSYEQYF
.,.,TRBV30,TRBJ1-2,TGTGCCTGGGGACTGACAGGTATCTCGCCGGGCTACACCTTC,CAWGLTGISPGYTF
.,.,TRBV30,TRBJ2-1,TGTGCCTGGAGTGTTAAAAATGAGCAGTTCTTC,CAWSVKNEQFF
.,.,TRBV7-8,TRBJ2-3,TGTGCCAGCAGCTTAGGGTTGGATACGCAGTATTTT,CASSLGLDTQYF